Described below is a single T cell receptor (beta chain) sequence and its context. This sample was included in a study of blood T cell repertoires in COVID-19. Germline CDR1 and CDR2: SGHTA and FQGNSA. V was shortened by 1 base and J by 6 bases, with 13 bases between the two germline ends. The CDR3 loop spans 15 amino acids. Sequenced by immunoSEQ multiplex PCR; TCRdb stores in-frame clones only, minus some. The table includes approximately 280,000 clones, 90% detected once. J is TRBJ1-5 and V is TRBV7-2, with D possibly being TRBD1 (5 bases). The sample consisted of PBMCs or T cells enriched from blood (not recorded which). The receptor was isolated from a woman between 18 and 30 years old with acute COVID-19. The CDR3 sequence: CASSLGSWGGQPQHF. In DNA form, the CDR3 reads TGTGCCAGCAGCTTAGGCTCGTGGGGCGGTCAGCCCCAGCATTTT. The variable domain in full, with the rest retrieved from reference TRBV7-2 and TRBJ1-5, is GAGVSQSPSNKVTEKGKDVELRCDPISGHTALYWYRQSLGQGLEFLIYFQGNSAPDKSGLPSDRFSAERTGGSVSTLTIQRTQQEDSAVYLCASSLGSWGGQPQHFGDGTRLSIL.